These 16 T cell receptor beta chains originate from one sample sequenced in a study of blood T cell repertoires in COVID-19 (dated by TCRdb to 2020 to 2021). Libraries were built with the immunoSEQ multiplex PCR assay. In TCRdb, the immuneACCESS table is reduced to in-frame sequences with V and J assigned. These tables do not hold every clone; where another copy was compared, an unresolved V gene accounts for under half, and the others remain unexplained. The sample table holds 200,000 to 250,000 clones, of which roughly four fifths were seen once. Around 1.8% of the sample goes to the ten largest clones. What was sequenced was peripheral blood. These receptors all stem from a woman aged 80 or older with acute or convalescent COVID-19.

This clone was seen a few times. The chain employs TRBV27 and TRBJ1-6; 11 bases fit TRBD1. This CDR3 is 16 amino acids long. Germline loops: CDR1 MNHEY, CDR2 SMNVEV (reference sequence). The V gene end was trimmed by 5 bases and the J gene end by 7 bases; junction bases not matched to a gene: 7. The DNA of the CDR3 is TGTGCCAGCAGTCGGGACAGGGGGTTAGGGAATTCACCCCTCCACTTT. It codes for CASSRDRGLGNSPLHF.

V gene TRBV5-1 combines with J gene TRBJ1-6, with 7 nucleotides matching TRBD1. Unmatched junction bases numbered 3, after V lost 4 bases and J lost 5 bases. The germline gives CDR1 SGHRS, CDR2 YFSETQ. The CDR3 is 14 amino acids. Written as DNA, the CDR3 is TGCGCCAGCAGCCAAGGGACAGATAATTCACCCCTCCACTTT. It codes for CASSQGTDNSPLHF.

The V call is TRBV20-1, the J call TRBJ2-4; 13 nucleotides line up with TRBD2. Germline V gene data show CDR1 as DFQATT and CDR2 as SNEGSKA (reference sequence). CDR3 length: 18 amino acids. V was pared by 3 bases and J by 1 base, with 9 bases of the junction left unmatched. CDR3 nucleotide sequence: TGCAGTGCTAGTACCGGGACTAGCGGGATCGGGGCCAAAAACATTCAGTACTTC. As protein: CSASTGTSGIGAKNIQYF.

The rearrangement joins TRBV7-3 to TRBJ1-2; D may be TRBD1 (6 bases). The germline gives CDR1 SGHTA, CDR2 FQGTGA. The CDR3 runs to 14 residues. Trimming cost V 5 bases and J 7 bases, with 17 bases left between them. CDR3 amino acids: CASSPGHRVSGYTF. The CDR3 DNA reads as TGTGCCAGCAGCCCCGGACACAGGGTCTCTGGCTACACCTTC.

The chain uses TRBV19 and TRBJ2-1; D may be TRBD1 (5 bases). Germline values: CDR1 LNHDA, CDR2 SQIVND (reference sequence). This CDR3 region has 16 residues. Trimming took off 4 bases at V and 0 bases at J, with 13 bases between the two ends. The CDR3 nucleotides are TGTGCCAGTAGTACGCAGGGTCCGGTCTCCTACAATGAGCAGTTCTTC. This gives the protein CASSTQGPVSYNEQFF.

The chain links TRBV3-1 (or the pseudogene TRBV3-2) to TRBJ2-1, with D perhaps TRBD2 (5 bases). The CDR3 is 17 residues long. Germline CDR1 LGHDT, CDR2 YNNKEL (reference sequence). The V gene lost 0 bases and the J gene lost 0 bases, with 12 bases spanning the gap. The CDR3 loop is CASSQDPGFGSYNEQFF. In DNA, the CDR3 is TGTGCCAGCAGCCAAGATCCGGGGTTTGGCTCCTACAATGAGCAGTTCTTC.

This chain joins TRBV19 and TRBJ2-1, with 10 bases lining up with TRBD2. The CDR3 length is 15 residues. Germline loops: CDR1 LNHDA, CDR2 SQIVND (reference sequence). The V segment lost 5 bases and the J segment 4 bases; nucleotides outside the gene matches: 5. The chain's CDR3 is CASSDYSGRYNEQFF. CDR3 nucleotide sequence: TGTGCCAGTAGTGACTATAGCGGGAGGTACAATGAGCAGTTCTTC.

About this clone itself: The junction differs from germline at one of its ends, possibly a read error. The rearrangement uses TRBV28 and TRBJ2-7; the match to TRBD2 covers 16 bases. Germline-derived CDR1 and CDR2 are MDHEN and SYDVKM. The CDR3 loop spans 14 amino acids. The CDR3 DNA reads TGTGCCAGCAGGCCGGGACTAGCGGGAGGGCCGACGGACTTC. Translated, it gives CASRPGLAGGPTDF.

V and J are TRBV7-2 and TRBJ2-5; 11 bases are a match to TRBD2. Germline CDR1 is SGHTA and CDR2 is FQGNSA. J lost 3 bases, V lost 0 bases, and 0 bases had no gene match. The CDR3 loop spans 15 amino acids. The CDR3 spells CASSLAGLAEETQYF. For the CDR3, the DNA is TGTGCCAGCAGCTTAGCGGGACTAGCGGAAGAGACCCAGTACTTC.

This clone was counted a single time. V and J are TRBV18 and TRBJ2-5; TRBD1 aligns across 8 bases. This CDR3 region has 13 residues. Germline CDR1 is KGHSH and CDR2 is LQKENI. Trimming at V came to 4 bases and at J to 5 bases, leaving 3 bases not matched to a gene. The CDR3 region has the DNA TGTGCCAGCTCACGGGGACAGGAGGAGACCCAGTACTTC. The encoded protein is CASSRGQEETQYF.

This clone was detected only once. This chain joins TRBV10-3 and TRBJ2-1, with D tentatively TRBD2 (6 bases). The CDR3 has 16 residues. Germline assignment: CDR1 ENHRY and CDR2 SYGVKD. The germline V and J ends were trimmed by 2 bases and 3 bases, with 14 bases remaining between them. This CDR3 is CAISEVGGVYYNEQFF. In DNA form, the CDR3 reads TGTGCCATCAGTGAGGTCGGGGGAGTATACTACAATGAGCAGTTCTTC.

A note on this clone: The sample holds other DNA sequences that translate to the same CDR3. The CDR3 reads CASSLVEGTDTQYF. For the CDR3, the DNA is TGCGCCAGCAGCTTGGTAGAGGGCACAGATACGCAGTATTTT. The chain carries TRBV5-1 and TRBJ2-3; D is uncertain. Trimming removed 0 bases from V and 1 base from J, with 6 bases in between. The V gene's germline CDR1 is SGHRS and CDR2 YFSETQ. There are 14 residues in the CDR3.

This clone was seen only a few times. J is TRBJ1-4 and V is TRBV4-3; D perhaps matches TRBD1 (5 bases). Germline CDR1 is LGHNA and CDR2 is YSLEER. V was shortened by 4 bases and J by 0 bases, with 18 bases between the two germline ends. CDR3 length: 18 residues. The CDR3 region is CASSRQQAPPATNEKLFF. The CDR3 nucleotides are TGCGCCAGCAGCCGGCAACAGGCCCCGCCAGCAACTAATGAAAAACTGTTTTTT.

The chain couples TRBV3-1 (or the pseudogene TRBV3-2) to TRBJ2-7; 9 positions agree with TRBD2. J lost 2 bases, V lost 3 bases, and 2 bases had no gene match. CDR3 size: 14 residues. Germline CDR1 is LGHDT and CDR2 is YNNKEL (reference sequence). CDR3 sequence: CASSQSSGAYEQYF. CDR3 nucleotides: TGTGCCAGCAGCCAGTCTAGCGGGGCCTACGAGCAGTACTTC.

V gene TRBV19 combines with J gene TRBJ1-6, with D possibly being TRBD1 (6 bases). From germline, CDR1 is LNHDA and CDR2 SQIVND (reference sequence). With 5 bases removed from V and 7 bases from J, the gap between germline ends came to 15 bases. This CDR3 has 15 residues. The CDR3 nucleotides are TGTGCCAGTAGTCGAAAACCGGGACAAAATTCACCCCTCCACTTT. This encodes CASSRKPGQNSPLHF.

The chain recombines TRBV2 with TRBJ2-7, with 13 bases lining up with TRBD2. The germline V gene encodes CDR1 SNHLY and CDR2 FYNNEI. The V and J ends lost 6 bases and 5 bases, in that order; junction bases with no gene match: 7. This CDR3 is built from 15 residues. The CDR3 DNA is TGTGCCAGCAGCGTTACTAGCGGGGGGGCTCACGAGCAGTACTTC. Its translation is CASSVTSGGAHEQYF.